These 27 T cell receptor beta chains share one sample of origin, sequenced in a study of blood T cell repertoires in COVID-19. TCRdb's copy holds only in-frame clones and misses some; the assay was immunoSEQ multiplex PCR. Of over 200,000 clones in the sample, approximately 84% were seen once. Sequencing was performed on PBMCs or T cells enriched from blood (not recorded which). Receptors were obtained from a man aged 18-30 years who had recovered from COVID-19.

The chain combines TRBV5-1 with TRBJ2-2; 11 nucleotides match TRBD2. The CDR3 runs to 16 residues. Per germline, CDR1 SGHRS and CDR2 YFSETQ. V was pared by 4 bases and J by 6 bases, with 8 bases of the junction left unmatched. In DNA, the CDR3 is TGCGCCAGCAGCCCGTCTTTACTAGCGGGGGCCGGGGAGCTGTTTTTT. Protein sequence: CASSPSLLAGAGELFF.

The chain couples TRBV18 to TRBJ1-5, with TRBD1 as a possible D gene (6 bases). The CDR3 runs 15 residues. V was trimmed by 2 bases and J by 7 bases, leaving 15 bases between them. Germline CDR1 reads KGHSH; CDR2 reads LQKENI. CDR3 residues: CASSPSQGIMQPQHF. In DNA form, the CDR3 reads TGTGCCAGCTCACCATCTCAGGGGATTATGCAGCCCCAGCATTTT. The full variable domain, completed using reference TRBV18 and TRBJ1-5, is NAGVMQNPRHLVRRRGQEARLRCSPMKGHSHVYWYRQLPEEGLKFMVYLQKENIIDESGMPKERFSAEFPKEGPSILRIQQVVRGDSAAYFCASSPSQGIMQPQHFGDGTRLSIL.

The CDR3: CATRGQREGPNEKLFF. Written as DNA, the CDR3 is TGCGCCACCCGGGGACAGCGGGAGGGCCCTAATGAAAAACTGTTTTTT. This chain uses TRBV10-1 with TRBJ1-4, with 7 positions matching TRBD1. Germline V lookup: CDR1 WNHNN, CDR2 SYGVQD (reference sequence). This CDR3 has 16 residues. J gave up 3 bases and V 10 bases, and 14 bases lay outside the gene matches.

The V and J genes are TRBV7-9 and TRBJ1-2; a possible D gene is TRBD1 (5 bases). The CDR3 contains 13 residues. The V end was cut by 5 bases, the J end by 3 bases, with 10 bases between. The germline V gene has CDR1 SEHNR and CDR2 FQNEAQ (reference sequence). In nucleotides, the CDR3 is TGTGCCAGCAGCCCAGGAGGGGACTATGGCTACACCTTC. Residues: CASSPGGDYGYTF. Combining the CDR3 with reference TRBV7-9 and TRBJ1-2 gives the whole variable domain DTGVSQNPRHKITKRGQNVTFRCDPISEHNRLYWYRQTLGQGPEFLTYFQNEAQLEKSRLLSDRFSAERPKGSFSTLEIQRTEQGDSAMYLCASSPGGDYGYTFGSGTRLTVV.

The chain couples TRBV2 to TRBJ2-7; D gene uncertain. Germline values: CDR1 SNHLY, CDR2 FYNNEI. The CDR3 has 12 amino acids. V lost 4 bases and J 4 bases, leaving 8 bases between the germline ends. The CDR3 DNA follows: TGTGCCAGCAGTGGGCCCCGATACGAGCAGTACTTC. Its translation is CASSGPRYEQYF.

The J gene is TRBJ1-1, the V gene TRBV28; TRBD1 matches 9 bases. CDR3 length: 19 residues. Germline CDR1 MDHEN, CDR2 SYDVKM. The V segment lost 6 bases and the J segment 4 bases; nucleotides outside the gene matches: 21. CDR3 sequence (DNA): TGTGCCAGCAGGAAACAGAAGGGGACAGGGAGGTCATGGGCCACTGAAGCTTTCTTT. Translation: CASRKQKGTGRSWATEAFF.

The rearrangement uses TRBV6-2 or TRBV6-3 and TRBJ2-7; 11 positions agree with TRBD2. CDR1 is MNHEY and CDR2 is SVGEGT in the germline V gene. Losses at the gene ends were 0 bases for V and 6 bases for J; bases not matched to a gene: 4. The length of the CDR3 is 15 residues. The chain's CDR3 is CASSYSASGRIEQYF. CDR3 coding DNA: TGTGCCAGCAGTTACTCGGCTAGCGGGAGGATCGAGCAGTACTTC.

The chain uses TRBV11-2 and TRBJ1-6; 9 bases match TRBD1. The length of the CDR3 is 16 residues. Germline assignment: CDR1 SGHAT and CDR2 FQNNGV. Germline trimming cut 1 base from V and 12 bases from J; bases unmatched to any gene: 10. CDR3 DNA: TGTGCCAGCAGCTTAGGGATTCGGGCGGGACAGGGACCCCTCCACTTT. Amino acids: CASSLGIRAGQGPLHF.

V usage is TRBV11-2 and J usage is TRBJ2-7, with 7 bases matching TRBD2. V shed 3 bases and J 7 bases; nucleotides not matched to a gene: 9. The CDR3 loop spans 14 amino acids. Germline CDR1 is SGHAT and CDR2 is FQNNGV. In DNA form, the CDR3 reads TGTGCCAGCAGCTTTTTTGGGAGGGTGAGGGAGCAGTACTTC. Translated: CASSFFGRVREQYF.

This chain uses TRBV4-1 with TRBJ1-4; 7 bases are shared with TRBD1. After removal of 3 bases from V and 3 bases from J, the junction contained 4 bases not matched to a gene. This CDR3 has 15 amino acids. CDR1 and CDR2 from the germline V gene are MGHRA and YSYEKL. Here the CDR3 DNA reads TGCGCCAGCAGCCAGAAGGGGGCGGCTAATGAAAAACTGTTTTTT. It is translated as CASSQKGAANEKLFF.

This clone was observed a few times. The chain has TRBV27 and TRBJ1-6, with D hard to call. The ends were cut back, 3 bases at V and 7 bases at J, with 7 bases in the middle. The length of the CDR3 is 13 residues. Germline V lookup: CDR1 MNHEY, CDR2 SMNVEV (reference sequence). In DNA form, the CDR3 reads TGTGCCAGCAGTTTCGGCAGGAATTCACCCCTCCACTTT. Translation gives CASSFGRNSPLHF.

The chain combines TRBV19 with TRBJ2-1; D may be TRBD2 (6 bases). Trimming removed 4 bases from V and 9 bases from J, with 13 bases in between. This CDR3 contains 13 residues. Germline-derived CDR1 and CDR2 are LNHDA and SQIVND (reference sequence). CDR3 sequence: CASSTAPGGEQFF. CDR3 nucleotide sequence: TGTGCCAGTAGTACAGCCCCCGGGGGTGAGCAGTTCTTC.

This clone has a handful of counts. The V gene is TRBV6-5, the J gene TRBJ1-5; D is possibly TRBD1 (5 bases). The CDR3 runs to 14 residues. Germline values: CDR1 MNHEY, CDR2 SVGAGI. V lost 8 bases, J lost 6 bases, and 17 bases lay in between. CDR3 coding DNA: TGTGCCAGCGTGGGGGGTCCCCCAATTCAGCCCCAGCATTTT. Its protein is CASVGGPPIQPQHF.

The chain uses TRBV2 and TRBJ2-1; a weak D match, TRBD1 (5 bases). Germline V gene data show CDR1 as SNHLY and CDR2 as FYNNEI. Trimming stripped 7 bases from V and 6 bases from J, with 22 bases between. The length of the CDR3 is 16 residues. CDR3 DNA: TGTGCCAGCAACGACCCAGGGAAAGGTGGGGCCAATGAGCAGTTCTTC. Translation gives CASNDPGKGGANEQFF.

The chain uses TRBV6-5 and TRBJ1-2; perhaps TRBD1 as D (5 bases). CDR3 size: 13 residues. Trimming left V 10 bases short and J 4 bases short, with 16 bases between. CDR1 is MNHEY, CDR2 SVGAGI, per germline. CDR3 DNA: TGTGCCACCGAACCCAGGGTGGGCTATGGCTACACCTTC. It encodes CATEPRVGYGYTF.

Only a few counts were recorded for this clone. CDR3 protein: CASSRVVAGGLSYEQYF. The DNA for the CDR3 is TGTGCCAGCAGTCGCGTCGTAGCGGGAGGACTCTCCTACGAGCAGTACTTC. This chain joins TRBV3-1 (or the pseudogene TRBV3-2) and TRBJ2-7, with 10 bases fitting TRBD2. V lost 6 bases and J lost 0; bases outside the gene matches: 11. Looked up from germline, CDR1 is LGHDT and CDR2 is YNNKEL (reference sequence). There are 17 residues in the CDR3.

V gene TRBV6-5 combines with J gene TRBJ1-5; no clear D gene. Looked up from germline, CDR1 is MNHEY and CDR2 is SVGAGI. Trimming took 10 bases from V and 0 from J, leaving 7 bases between them. The CDR3 loop spans 12 amino acids. The CDR3 DNA reads as TGTGCCACCGTTTATAGCAATCAGCCCCAGCATTTT. Its protein product is CATVYSNQPQHF.

The rearrangement links TRBV6-5 to TRBJ1-4; D might be TRBD1 (5 bases). Between the trimmed V and J ends, which lost 7 bases and 4 bases, there was a span of 13 bases. Looked up from germline, CDR1 is MNHEY and CDR2 is SVGAGI. CDR3 length: 14 residues. The CDR3 is CASNGGNHNEKLFF. Here the CDR3 DNA reads TGTGCCAGCAACGGGGGGAATCATAATGAAAAACTGTTTTTT.

The chain uses TRBV2 and TRBJ2-2; 14 bases align to TRBD2. Per the germline V gene, CDR1 is SNHLY and CDR2 is FYNNEI. The CDR3 is made up of 15 amino acids. Losses at the gene ends were 6 bases for V and 5 bases for J; bases not matched to a gene: 2. The DNA for the CDR3 is TGTGCCAGCAGGGGACTAGCGGGAGAAACCGGGGAGCTGTTTTTT. Its translation is CASRGLAGETGELFF. The complete variable domain, with remaining parts taken from reference TRBV2 and TRBJ2-2, reads EPEVTQTPSHQVTQMGQEVILRCVPISNHLYFYWYRQILGQKVEFLVSFYNNEISEKSEIFDDQFSVERPDGSNFTLKIRSTKLEDSAMYFCASRGLAGETGELFFGEGSRLTVL.

In this sample, this clone turned up once. The chain uses TRBV10-2 and TRBJ2-5, with D maybe TRBD2 (6 bases). V was shortened by 4 bases and J by 5 bases, with 14 bases between the two germline ends. This CDR3 is built from 14 residues. Germline CDR1 reads WSHSY; CDR2 reads SAAADI. The CDR3 nucleotides are TGCGCCAGCAGTGTATCCGGGGCGGGGGAGACCCAGTACTTC. Amino acids: CASSVSGAGETQYF.

The chain links TRBV27 to TRBJ2-7; TRBD1 agrees at 7 bases. The CDR3 consists of 15 residues. Unmatched junction bases numbered 11, after V lost 3 bases and J lost 6 bases. Germline V gene sequence: CDR1 MNHEY, CDR2 SMNVEV (reference sequence). The CDR3 spells CASSFTGESRGEQYF. The DNA of the CDR3 is TGTGCCAGCAGTTTTACAGGGGAGAGTAGGGGCGAGCAGTACTTC.

V gene TRBV2 combines with J gene TRBJ1-1; 7 positions agree with TRBD1. The CDR3 is 14 residues long. Germline-derived CDR1 and CDR2 are SNHLY and FYNNEI. V lost 6 bases and J lost 4; bases outside the gene matches: 8. In DNA form, the CDR3 reads TGTGCCAGCAGGATACAGGGGTTTGGCACTGAAGCTTTCTTT. Translated: CASRIQGFGTEAFF.

The V and J genes are TRBV6-5 and TRBJ1-6, with D unclear. The CDR3 totals 15 residues. Looked up from germline, CDR1 is MNHEY and CDR2 is SVGAGI. V gave up 7 bases and J gave up 5 bases, with 15 bases separating them. The CDR3, as DNA: TGTGCCAGCATTCGATTCAACAGTGATAATTCACCCCTCCACTTT. As protein: CASIRFNSDNSPLHF.

With respect to this clone: One end of the junction fails to match germline, which may point to a read error. The chain recombines TRBV6-1 with TRBJ2-7; 10 bases agree with TRBD2. The CDR3 runs to 14 residues. The germline CDR1 and CDR2 sequences are MNHNS and SASEGT. The CDR3 reads CASSEDRTSGLGPF. CDR3 in DNA: TGTGCCAGCAGTGAAGATCGGACTAGCGGTTTGGGGCCGTTT.

V and J are TRBV15 and TRBJ2-5, with 11 nucleotides matching TRBD2. The J segment lost 3 bases and the V segment lost 3 bases, leaving 6 bases of the junction unmatched. Germline assignment: CDR1 LNHNV and CDR2 YYDKDF (reference sequence). CDR3 length: 16 residues. The CDR3 nucleotides read TGTGCCACCAGCAGCGCCGGGACTAGCGGCGAAGAGACCCAGTACTTC. Translation: CATSSAGTSGEETQYF. Full variable domain (outside the CDR3, taken from reference TRBV15 and TRBJ2-5): DAMVIQNPRYQVTQFGKPVTLSCSQTLNHNVMYWYQQKSSQAPKLLFHYYDKDFNNEADTPDNFQSRRPNTSFCFLDIRSPGLGDTAMYLCATSSAGTSGEETQYFGPGTRLLVL.

This chain uses TRBV12-3 or TRBV12-4 with TRBJ1-2; possible D gene TRBD1, 6 bases. V lost 7 bases to trimming and J lost 5 bases, with 14 bases between them. The CDR3 is 13 amino acids. The CDR3 nucleotides are TGTGCCAGCAACCAACAGGGTTGGTATGGCTACACCTTC. Protein product: CASNQQGWYGYTF.

The CDR3 coding sequence is TGTGCCAGCAGCCGAGAGCCAGGGGAACCCCAGCATTTT. Encoded protein: CASSREPGEPQHF. The V call is TRBV12-3 or TRBV12-4, the J call TRBJ1-5; the D gene is possibly TRBD1 (6 bases). The CDR3 totals 13 residues. V lost 6 bases, J lost 10 bases, and 16 bases lay in between.